This T cell receptor (beta chain) is drawn from a study of blood T cell repertoires in COVID-19. Methods used by the authors: Amplified reference gene primers provided the basis for estimating nucleated cell counts. Assay: immunoSEQ multiplex PCR; the TCRdb copy retains only in-frame clones and omits some. That table furnishes V, J and clone size, whereas the DNA furnished D and trimming. The sample records hundreds of thousands of clones, roughly 86% being singletons. The CDR3 loop spans 13 amino acids. Germline assignment: CDR1 LNHDA and CDR2 SQIVND (reference sequence). The V and J ends lost 3 bases and 1 base respectively, with 6 bases between them.

The specimen sequenced was PBMCs or T cells enriched from blood (not recorded which). V is TRBV19 and J is TRBJ1-1; no firm D call. This clonotype was obtained from a woman between 50 and 59 years old who had recovered from COVID-19. CDR3 protein: CASSMRANTEAFF. CDR3 coding DNA: TGTGCCAGTAGTATGCGAGCGAACACTGAAGCTTTCTTT.